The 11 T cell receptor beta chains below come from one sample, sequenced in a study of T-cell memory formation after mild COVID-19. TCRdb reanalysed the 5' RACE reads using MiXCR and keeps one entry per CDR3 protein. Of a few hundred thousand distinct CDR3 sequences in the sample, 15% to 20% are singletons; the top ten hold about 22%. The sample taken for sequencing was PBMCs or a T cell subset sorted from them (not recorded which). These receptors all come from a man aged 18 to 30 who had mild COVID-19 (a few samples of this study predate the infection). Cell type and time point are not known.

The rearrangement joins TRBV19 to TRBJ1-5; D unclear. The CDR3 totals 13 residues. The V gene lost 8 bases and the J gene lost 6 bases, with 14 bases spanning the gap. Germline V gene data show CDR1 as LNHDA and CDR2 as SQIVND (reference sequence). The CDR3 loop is CASGSQTVQPQHF. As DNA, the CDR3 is TGTGCCAGTGGGAGTCAGACTGTTCAGCCCCAGCATTTT.

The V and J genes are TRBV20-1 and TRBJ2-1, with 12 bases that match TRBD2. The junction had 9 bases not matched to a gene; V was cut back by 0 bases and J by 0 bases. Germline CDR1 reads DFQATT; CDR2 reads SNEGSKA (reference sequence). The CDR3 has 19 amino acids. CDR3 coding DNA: TGCAGTGCTAGAGATCGACTAGCGGGGGCCGCTAGCTCCTACAATGAGCAGTTCTTC. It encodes CSARDRLAGAASSYNEQFF.

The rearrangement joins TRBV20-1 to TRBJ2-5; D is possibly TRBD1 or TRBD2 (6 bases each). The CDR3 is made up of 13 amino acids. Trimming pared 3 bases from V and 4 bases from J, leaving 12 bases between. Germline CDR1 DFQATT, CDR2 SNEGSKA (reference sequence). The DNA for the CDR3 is TGCAGTGCTAGTATCGGGGGCCGAGAGACCCAGTACTTC. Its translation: CSASIGGRETQYF.

CDR3 sequence (DNA): TGTGCCAGCAGTTTGCTCTCGCGGGGAAGGAGGGGTGAAGCTTTCTTT. It translates to CASSLLSRGRRGEAFF. The chain joins TRBV12-3 or TRBV12-4 to TRBJ1-1; a weak D match, TRBD1 (5 bases). V was clipped by 3 bases and J by 7 bases, with 21 bases between them. The CDR3 is 16 amino acids.

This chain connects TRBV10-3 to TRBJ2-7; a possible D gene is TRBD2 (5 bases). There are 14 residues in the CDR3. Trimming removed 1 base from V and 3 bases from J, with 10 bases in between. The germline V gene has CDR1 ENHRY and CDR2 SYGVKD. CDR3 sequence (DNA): TGTGCCATCAGTGAGTATGGTAGCGTCTACGAGCAGTACTTC. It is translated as CAISEYGSVYEQYF.

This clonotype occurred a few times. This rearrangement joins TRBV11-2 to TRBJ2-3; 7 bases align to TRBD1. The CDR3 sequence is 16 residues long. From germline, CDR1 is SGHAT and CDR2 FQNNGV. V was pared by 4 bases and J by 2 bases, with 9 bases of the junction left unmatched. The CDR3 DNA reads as TGTGCCAGCAGCTACCGGACAGGAGTCCTCACAGATACGCAGTATTTT. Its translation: CASSYRTGVLTDTQYF.

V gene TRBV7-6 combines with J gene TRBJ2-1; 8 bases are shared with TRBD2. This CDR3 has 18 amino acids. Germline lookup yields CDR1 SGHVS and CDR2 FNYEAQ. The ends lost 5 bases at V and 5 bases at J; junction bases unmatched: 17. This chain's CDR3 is CASSQSAGLAGPHNEQFF. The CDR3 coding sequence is TGTGCCAGCAGCCAAAGCGCGGGGCTAGCGGGCCCCCACAATGAGCAGTTCTTC.

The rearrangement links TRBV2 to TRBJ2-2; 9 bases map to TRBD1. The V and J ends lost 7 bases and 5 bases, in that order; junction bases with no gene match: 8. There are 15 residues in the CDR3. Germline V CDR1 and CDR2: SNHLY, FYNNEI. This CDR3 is CASTLGQGWTGELFF. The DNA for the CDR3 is TGTGCCAGCACCCTAGGACAGGGGTGGACCGGGGAGCTGTTTTTT.

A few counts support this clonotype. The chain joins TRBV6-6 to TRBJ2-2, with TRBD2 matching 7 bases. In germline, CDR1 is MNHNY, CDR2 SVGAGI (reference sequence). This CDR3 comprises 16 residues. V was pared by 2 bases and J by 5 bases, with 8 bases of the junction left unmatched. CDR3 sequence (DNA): TGTGCCAGCAGTTACGGTGCGGGGGTAGAGACCGGGGAGCTGTTTTTT. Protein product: CASSYGAGVETGELFF.

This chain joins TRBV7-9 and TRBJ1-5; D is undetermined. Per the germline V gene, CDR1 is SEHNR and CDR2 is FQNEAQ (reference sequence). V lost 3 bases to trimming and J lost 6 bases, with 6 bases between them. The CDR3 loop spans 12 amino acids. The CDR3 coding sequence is TGTGCCAGCAGCTTGGATATTCAGCCCCAGCATTTT. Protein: CASSLDIQPQHF.

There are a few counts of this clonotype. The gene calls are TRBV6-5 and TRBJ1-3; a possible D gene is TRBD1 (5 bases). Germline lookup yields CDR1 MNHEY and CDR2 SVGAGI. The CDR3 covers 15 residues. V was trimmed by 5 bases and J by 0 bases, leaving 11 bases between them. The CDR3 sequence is CASSLHGGSGNTIYF. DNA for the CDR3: TGTGCCAGCAGTCTCCATGGGGGCTCTGGAAACACCATATATTTT.